This is a list of T cell receptor beta chains from one sample in a study of tumor and adjacent non-tumor tissue in lung cancer. TCRdb recomputed calls from the multiplex PCR reads with MiXCR, one row per CDR3 protein. This sample has roughly 48,000 distinct CDR3 sequences, with 64% found just once. Material: distant non-tumor lung tissue. The source of these receptors is a woman in her 70s with non-small cell lung cancer. CDR3s leave out the opening cysteine and the closing phenylalanine or tryptophan. The order of the fields is V gene, D gene, J gene, CDR3 protein. A D gene is named only where the DNA matches it firmly.

TRBV4-2,.,TRBJ2-7,ASSKGDIPTYEEY
TRBV6-1,TRBD2,TRBJ2-7,ASIGRDPNYEQY
TRBV20-1,.,TRBJ1-5,SVRAQGLSNQPQH
TRBV6-1,.,TRBJ1-1,ASSQRDIEAF
TRBV11-1,TRBD1,TRBJ2-7,DNSRGQGISYVQY
TRBV20-1,TRBD1,TRBJ2-7,SARIDRGFRGEQY
TRBV28,.,TRBJ2-7,ASNFYYEQY
TRBV5-5,TRBD1,TRBJ1-5,ASSWGTGTQGGNQPQH
TRBV7-3,.,TRBJ2-2,ASSRAGGPNTGELF
TRBV28,.,TRBJ1-1,ASSRAVMNTEAF
TRBV24-1,.,TRBJ2-7,ATSRGYGQY
TRBV6-2/TRBV6-3,.,TRBJ2-1,PSSYPWRGNEQF
TRBV20-1,.,TRBJ2-7,STRDIPPGQY
TRBV20-1,TRBD2,TRBJ2-5,SARDPTGGQETQY
TRBV28,.,TRBJ1-5,FSTLIQGNQPQH
TRBV29-1,.,TRBJ2-1,SVRLDSINDQF
TRBV29-1,.,TRBJ1-2,SVARLRQCEGYT
TRBV11-1,.,TRBJ2-2,ASSLALEGSHAGELF
TRBV10-3,TRBD2,TRBJ2-7,AIGEGTSGPYEQY
TRBV6-1,.,TRBJ1-5,ASGEYSRAYSNQPQH
TRBV6-6,TRBD1,TRBJ2-3,ARTSGTGGADTQY
TRBV6-5,.,TRBJ1-6,ASSYFDGPNSSLH
TRBV4-1,TRBD1,TRBJ1-1,ANSQEGTGNLDSEAF
TRBV6-1,TRBD1,TRBJ2-5,DSSESFGTDQETQY
TRBV29-1,.,TRBJ1-1,SVKKGTDTETF
TRBV29-1,.,TRBJ2-1,SVERGSDNEQF
TRBV28,TRBD1,TRBJ2-7,ASDRTGTCYEQY
TRBV11-1,.,TRBJ2-7,ASSIEAGRYEQY
TRBV6-5,.,TRBJ2-7,ASSPDRVSYEQY
TRBV5-1,TRBD2,TRBJ2-2,ASSSLAESTGELF
TRBV5-4,TRBD1,TRBJ2-5,ASSPTGVQETQY
TRBV4-1,TRBD1,TRBJ1-5,ASSHADREGQPQH
TRBV28,.,TRBJ2-7,ASSLSGTFSYEQY
TRBV30,.,TRBJ1-5,AWDQGQSNQPQH
TRBV30,TRBD1,TRBJ1-5,AWRSSGTGNQPQH
TRBV29-1,.,TRBJ2-7,STANWDESYEQY
TRBV11-1,TRBD2,TRBJ2-1,ASGLALAGLYNEQS
TRBV6-1,.,TRBJ2-2,ANSGRGAVNTGGLF
TRBV6-1,.,TRBJ2-1,ARSEIDTYNEQF
TRBV5-4,.,TRBJ1-2,ASSLGGAEVAGYT
TRBV11-1,TRBD2,TRBJ2-1,VSSPREGRYEQF
TRBV5-4,TRBD1,TRBJ2-5,TSSHRDSYQESQY
TRBV4-2,.,TRBJ2-6,TSGPRVRGSGANVLT
TRBV29-1,.,TRBJ2-7,SALSFPGAKEDEQY
TRBV5-1,.,TRBJ1-1,ASSFSMNTEAF
TRBV5-1,.,TRBJ1-4,ASSLGQAGEKLF